This T cell receptor (beta chain) was identified during a study of PD-1 blockade in classical Hodgkin lymphoma (dated by TCRdb to about 2020). Study-level background: Nivolumab dosing was 3 mg/kg intravenously every 2 weeks, continuing until either disease progression or unacceptable toxicity. A peripheral blood immune signature of response to PD-1 blockade in classical Hodgkin lymphoma was defined using TCR beta sequencing and CyTOF. Broader findings and caveats from the paper: Baseline TCR diversity was reported as lower in newly diagnosed patients than in healthy donors, and lower still in relapsed/refractory patients. The study was limited to a single clinical trial cohort, and causes of repertoire differences, possibly disease activity or prior therapy, remained undefined. Baseline diversity similar to that of newly diagnosed patients was observed in trial patients achieving complete response, whereas significantly lower diversity was observed in partial responders and progressors. Lower diversity was observed in patients in whom nivolumab was started less than 1 year after ASCT, and these patients were excluded from later analyses so that confounding by immune reconstitution would be avoided. By C4D1, a significant rise was seen in CD4+ TCR diversity but not in CD8+ TCR diversity (p=0.0027 vs p=0.16), and the rise was most apparent among complete responders (p=0.02).

Inclusive of the bounding cysteine and phenylalanine, the CDR3 is 15 residues long. CDR3 DNA is the only sequence kept; it has 45 bases, read in frame from the first base. V is cut back by 2 bases and J by 7 bases, with 10 bases in the junction unmatched. The germline V gene (reference sequence) provides CDR1 LNHDA and CDR2 SQIVND. The Qiagen DNeasy kit was used to extract genomic DNA both from unsorted PBMCs and from the negatively selected CD4+ and CD8+ fractions. TCR beta CDR3 regions were amplified by immunoSEQ multiplex PCR using primers annealing to V and J segments. A synthetic immune receptor repertoire was used to minimize amplification bias, and remaining bias was computationally removed after sequencing. In the original analysis: Custom Python scripts were used to quantify repertoire diversity as the Shannon entropy index. The unsorted, CD4+ and CD8+ repertoires were each analyzed separately, with the exception of combined analyses, where CD4+ and CD8+ sequences were merged in silico. Clonal expansion was defined as a frequency increase of at least 2-fold after treatment compared with C1D1, and clones undetected at baseline were assigned a pseudocount of 0.5. Clones with 0 or 1 copy at C1D1 were defined as singleton clones, while clones with 2 or more copies were defined as non-singleton clones. By matching protein sequences in sorted samples from the same patient, clones expanded in unsorted samples were annotated as CD4+, CD8+ or unknown. Wilcoxon tests on paired samples were used to test diversity changes from C1D1 to C4D1. Entries here come from immuneACCESS through TCRdb and include only in-frame sequences with V and J called. Some clones fail to appear in such tables; in the studies checked, an unresolved V gene covers under half of the shortfall, and the cause of the remainder is unknown. That table gives V, J and clone size, and the DNA gave D and trimming. This sample is represented by more than 40,000 clones; 80% of them were singletons. Under 20% of the sample belongs to the ten largest clones.

In the paper's terms, the time point label means: cycle 4 day 1 (C4D1), after more than five weeks of nivolumab. All trial patients had relapsed after autologous stem cell transplantation, with cohorts A, B and C differing in prior brentuximab vedotin exposure. The trial cohort included around 56 patients with relapsed/refractory classical Hodgkin lymphoma, and each patient had a best overall response of complete response, partial response or progressive disease. Single-agent nivolumab was administered to trial patients in the multi-cohort phase II CheckMate 205 trial. An independent review committee assessed best overall response by applying the 2007 International Working Group response criteria. PBMCs from the trial were collected at three points: immediately before nivolumab initiation (C1D1), and during therapy at cycle 2 day 1 and cycle 4 day 1. Peripheral blood was collected in 8 mL Vacutainer Cell Preparation Tubes, from which PBMCs were isolated by centrifugation and then cryopreserved.

This clone appeared once. The antigen this receptor binds is unknown. No qualities accompany the bases; no much larger clone lies one base away. The input for sequencing was peripheral blood mononuclear cells (PBMCs), taken before the fourth cycle of nivolumab. This TCR derives from a human donor with classical Hodgkin lymphoma. The rearranged segments are TRBV19 and TRBJ2-7, with 8 middle bases fitting TRBD2. The DNA reads as follows: TGTGCCAGTAGTATAAGACTAGCGCCTGCTCGGGAGCAGTACTTC. It encodes CASSIRLAPAREQYF.